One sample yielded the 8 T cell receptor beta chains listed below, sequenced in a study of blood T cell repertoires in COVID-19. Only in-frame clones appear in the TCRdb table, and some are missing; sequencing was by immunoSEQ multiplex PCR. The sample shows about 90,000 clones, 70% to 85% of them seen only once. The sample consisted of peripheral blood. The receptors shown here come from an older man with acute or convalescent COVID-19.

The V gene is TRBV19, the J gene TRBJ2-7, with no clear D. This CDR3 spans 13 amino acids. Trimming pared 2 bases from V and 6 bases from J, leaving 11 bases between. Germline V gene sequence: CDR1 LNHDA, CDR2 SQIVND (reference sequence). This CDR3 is CASSINGGGEQYV. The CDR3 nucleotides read TGTGCCAGTAGTATAAATGGTGGCGGCGAGCAGTACGTC.

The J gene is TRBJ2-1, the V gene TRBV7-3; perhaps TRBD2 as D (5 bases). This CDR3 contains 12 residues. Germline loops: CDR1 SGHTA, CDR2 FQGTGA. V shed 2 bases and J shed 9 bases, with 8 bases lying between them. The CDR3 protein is CASSLEGPEQFF. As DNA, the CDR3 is TGTGCCAGCAGCTTAGAGGGTCCTGAGCAGTTCTTC. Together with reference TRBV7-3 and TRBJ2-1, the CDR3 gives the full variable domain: GAGVSQTPSNKVTEKGKYVELRCDPISGHTALYWYRQSLGQGPEFLIYFQGTGAADDSGLPNDRFFAVRPEGSVSTLKIQRTERGDSAVYLCASSLEGPEQFFGPGTRLTVL.

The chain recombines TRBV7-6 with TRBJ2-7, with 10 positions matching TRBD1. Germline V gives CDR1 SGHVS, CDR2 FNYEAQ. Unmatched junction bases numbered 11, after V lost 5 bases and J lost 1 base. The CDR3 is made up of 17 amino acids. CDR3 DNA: TGTGCCAGCAGCCTACAACCTGGACAGGGGGAGTCCTACGAGCAGTACTTC. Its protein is CASSLQPGQGESYEQYF. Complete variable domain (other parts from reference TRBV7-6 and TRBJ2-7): GAGVSQSPRYKVTKRGQDVALRCDPISGHVSLYWYRQALGQGPEFLTYFNYEAQQDKSGLPNDRFSAERPEGSISTLTIQRTEQRDSAMYRCASSLQPGQGESYEQYFGPGTRLTVT.

The CDR3 region is CASSQQGLVSPLHF. The CDR3 region has the DNA TGTGCCAGCAGCCAGCAGGGGTTGGTTTCACCCCTCCACTTT. The chain joins TRBV4-2 to TRBJ1-6, with a possible D match to TRBD1 (6 bases). The V end was cut by 3 bases, the J end by 9 bases, with 12 bases between. The CDR3 is made up of 14 amino acids. Germline lookup yields CDR1 LGHNA and CDR2 YNFKEQ.

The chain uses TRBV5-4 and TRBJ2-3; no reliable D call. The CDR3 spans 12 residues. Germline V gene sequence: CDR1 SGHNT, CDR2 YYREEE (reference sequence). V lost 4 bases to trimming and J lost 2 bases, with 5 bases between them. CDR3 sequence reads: CASSHFTDTQYF. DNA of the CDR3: TGTGCCAGCAGCCATTTCACAGATACGCAGTATTTT.

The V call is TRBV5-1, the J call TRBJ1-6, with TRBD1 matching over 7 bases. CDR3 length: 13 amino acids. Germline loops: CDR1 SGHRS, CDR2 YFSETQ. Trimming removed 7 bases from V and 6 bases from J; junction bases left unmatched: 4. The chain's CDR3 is CASGQDANSPLHF. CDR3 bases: TGCGCCAGCGGACAGGACGCTAATTCACCCCTCCACTTT.

The CDR3 spells CASTPGGSNYGYTF. The CDR3 nucleotides read TGTGCCAGCACCCCAGGGGGGTCTAACTATGGCTACACCTTC. The chain combines TRBV28 with TRBJ1-2; 7 bases are a match to TRBD1. Germline values: CDR1 MDHEN, CDR2 SYDVKM. V lost 7 bases and J lost 0; bases outside the gene matches: 5. The CDR3 loop spans 14 amino acids.

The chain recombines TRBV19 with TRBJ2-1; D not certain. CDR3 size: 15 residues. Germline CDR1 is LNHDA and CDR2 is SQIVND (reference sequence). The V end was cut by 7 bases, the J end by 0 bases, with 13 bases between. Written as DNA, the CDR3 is TGTGCCAGTATTGTCCACCCGAGCTCCTACAATGAGCAGTTCTTC. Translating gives CASIVHPSSYNEQFF. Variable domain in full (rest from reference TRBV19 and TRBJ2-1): DGGITQSPKYLFRKEGQNVTLSCEQNLNHDAMYWYRQDPGQGLRLIYYSQIVNDFQKGDIAEGYSVSREKKESFPLTVTSAQKNPTAFYLCASIVHPSSYNEQFFGPGTRLTVL.